The 30 T cell receptor beta chains given below trace back to one sample, sequenced in a study of blood T cell repertoires in COVID-19. The protocol was immunoSEQ multiplex PCR, while the TCRdb copy is restricted to in-frame clones and leaves out a portion. The sample holds around 140,000 clones, around 73% seen once. Sequencing was performed on PBMCs or T cells enriched from blood (not recorded which). All receptors derive from a woman between 50 and 59 years old who had recovered from COVID-19.

The chain employs TRBV19 and TRBJ1-2; D not resolved. Germline CDR1 and CDR2: LNHDA and SQIVND (reference sequence). There are 17 residues in the CDR3. The germline V and J ends were trimmed by 6 bases and 2 bases, with 22 bases remaining between them. The CDR3 region is CASRSDLIGDPNYGYTF. The CDR3 coding sequence is TGTGCCAGTAGATCGGACTTAATCGGGGATCCGAACTATGGCTACACCTTC.

V is TRBV7-3 and J is TRBJ2-1; a weak D match, TRBD1 (6 bases). The germline gives CDR1 SGHTA, CDR2 FQGTGA. V lost 5 bases and J 7 bases, leaving 12 bases between the germline ends. The CDR3 length is 13 residues. The CDR3 sequence is CASSTLTGNEQFF. DNA of the CDR3: TGTGCCAGCAGCACATTAACAGGGAATGAGCAGTTCTTC.

The chain couples TRBV28 to TRBJ1-2, with 7 bases lining up with TRBD1. CDR3 length: 16 amino acids. Germline loops: CDR1 MDHEN, CDR2 SYDVKM. Trimming removed 5 bases from V and 0 bases from J; junction bases left unmatched: 9. CDR3 protein: CASSPKTGLTNYGYTF. CDR3 sequence (DNA): TGTGCCAGCAGTCCCAAGACAGGGCTCACTAACTATGGCTACACCTTC.

This sequence joins TRBV4-1 and TRBJ2-7; D might be TRBD1 (6 bases). This CDR3 has 14 amino acids. The V end lost 0 bases, the J end lost 5 bases, and 11 bases lay between the germline ends. CDR1 and CDR2 from the germline V gene are MGHRA and YSYEKL. CDR3 nucleotide sequence: TGCGCCAGCAGCCAAGATGAGGGACAAGACGAGCAGTACTTC. Its translation: CASSQDEGQDEQYF.

The chain links TRBV3-1 (or the pseudogene TRBV3-2) to TRBJ2-3; perhaps TRBD2 as D (5 bases). Trimming stripped 3 bases from V and 0 bases from J, with 13 bases between. Germline lookup yields CDR1 LGHDT and CDR2 YNNKEL (reference sequence). This CDR3 is built from 16 residues. CDR3 DNA: TGTGCCAGCAGCCAGAAGAGCGGTAGTAGCACAGATACGCAGTATTTT. Protein product: CASSQKSGSSTDTQYF.

This rearrangement joins TRBV3-1 (or the pseudogene TRBV3-2) to TRBJ1-3, with a weak D call TRBD1 (5 bases). The V and J ends lost 3 bases and 0 bases respectively, with 12 bases between them. CDR1 LGHDT and CDR2 YNNKEL come from the germline V gene (reference sequence). The CDR3 is 16 amino acids. In DNA, the CDR3 is TGTGCCAGCAGCCACACGGGCAGGGTCTCTGGAAACACCATATATTTT. This translates into CASSHTGRVSGNTIYF.

This clone was detected once. This rearrangement joins TRBV19 to TRBJ1-6, with 7 bases matching TRBD1. The J segment lost 6 bases and the V segment lost 3 bases, leaving 2 bases of the junction unmatched. The CDR3 spans 14 residues. Germline V CDR1 and CDR2: LNHDA, SQIVND (reference sequence). The CDR3 region is CASSIGTVNSPLHF. The CDR3 DNA reads TGTGCCAGTAGTATCGGGACAGTTAATTCACCCCTCCACTTT.

This clone was counted a few times. The J gene is TRBJ1-2, the V gene TRBV6-4; D gene uncertain. Trimming pared 6 bases from V and 8 bases from J, leaving 16 bases between. The CDR3 runs 13 residues. Germline assignment: CDR1 MRHNA and CDR2 SNTAGT. The CDR3 DNA follows: TGTGCCAGCAGCGACGGCCCCACGAGGGGCTACACCTTC. Its translation is CASSDGPTRGYTF.

The chain recombines TRBV7-2 with TRBJ1-2, with D hard to call. The CDR3 is 15 residues long. V was clipped by 6 bases and J by 4 bases, with 18 bases between them. The germline V gene encodes CDR1 SGHTA and CDR2 FQGNSA. The CDR3 DNA is TGTGCCAGCAGTCGGTCGGCGGTTTTTGGCTATGGCTACACCTTC. Amino acid sequence: CASSRSAVFGYGYTF.

The gene calls are TRBV29-1 and TRBJ2-1; D gene unclear. Germline V gene data show CDR1 as SQVTM and CDR2 as ANQGSEA. The length of the CDR3 is 10 residues. The ends were cut back, 6 bases at V and 10 bases at J, with 10 bases in the middle. The CDR3 DNA follows: TGCAGCGTCCAAACTAAGGAGCAGTTCTTC. As protein: CSVQTKEQFF.

The chain is built from TRBV7-2 and TRBJ2-5; 7 bases are a match to TRBD2. J gave up 5 bases and V 1 base, and 4 bases lay outside the gene matches. This CDR3 spans 14 amino acids. From germline, CDR1 is SGHTA and CDR2 FQGNSA. The DNA of the CDR3 is TGTGCCAGCAGCTTAGACGGGGGGAGGGAGACCCAGTACTTC. It encodes CASSLDGGRETQYF. Variable domain in full (rest from reference TRBV7-2 and TRBJ2-5): GAGVSQSPSNKVTEKGKDVELRCDPISGHTALYWYRQSLGQGLEFLIYFQGNSAPDKSGLPSDRFSAERTGGSVSTLTIQRTQQEDSAVYLCASSLDGGRETQYFGPGTRLLVL.

This clone was counted only a few times. The CDR3 DNA sequence: TGCGCCAGCAGCTTGGCCCTCTCCGGGAACACTGAAGCTTTCTTT. Translated, it gives CASSLALSGNTEAFF. The chain combines TRBV5-1 with TRBJ1-1; D gene ambiguous. Germline assignment: CDR1 SGHRS and CDR2 YFSETQ. V dropped 0 bases and J dropped 1 base, with 10 bases sitting between them. The CDR3 runs to 15 residues.

This chain links TRBV7-9 with TRBJ2-5; 7 bases align to TRBD1. The CDR3 runs 18 residues. The trim removed 2 bases at V and 1 base at J, leaving 13 bases unmatched. Per germline, CDR1 SEHNR and CDR2 FQNEAQ (reference sequence). The CDR3 loop reads CASSLPLTGTLSQETQYF. In DNA form, the CDR3 reads TGTGCCAGCAGCTTACCACTGACAGGGACATTGTCCCAAGAGACCCAGTACTTC.

This clone was counted only a few times. The V call is TRBV3-1 (or the pseudogene TRBV3-2), the J call TRBJ1-1, with D tentatively TRBD1 (5 bases). CDR1 and CDR2 from the germline V gene are LGHDT and YNNKEL (reference sequence). The CDR3 runs to 14 residues. V lost 5 bases, J lost 1 base, and 11 bases lay in between. DNA of the CDR3: TGTGCCAGCAGCGGATCCGGGGGGAACACTGAAGCTTTCTTT. Amino acid sequence: CASSGSGGNTEAFF.

The J gene is TRBJ1-3, the V gene TRBV16; D ambiguous. CDR1 KGHSY and CDR2 FQNENV come from the germline V gene. The V end lost 2 bases, the J end lost 0 bases, and 11 bases lay between the germline ends. The CDR3 consists of 16 residues. In DNA form, the CDR3 reads TGTGCCAGCAGCCAACGGAACGGAGCCTCTGGAAACACCATATATTTT. It translates to CASSQRNGASGNTIYF.

The chain uses TRBV6-5 and TRBJ2-7; 7 nucleotides align to TRBD1. The germline V gene has CDR1 MNHEY and CDR2 SVGAGI. The ends lost 6 bases at V and 4 bases at J; junction bases unmatched: 9. The CDR3 has 14 amino acids. CDR3 in DNA: TGTGCCAGCAGGGATACAGGGGCACCGTACGAGCAGTACTTC. Protein sequence: CASRDTGAPYEQYF.

This clone turned up a few times. This chain joins TRBV3-1 (or the pseudogene TRBV3-2) and TRBJ1-3; D is perhaps TRBD1 (5 bases). There are 18 residues in the CDR3. Germline V lookup: CDR1 LGHDT, CDR2 YNNKEL (reference sequence). The germline V and J ends were trimmed by 0 bases and 0 bases, with 15 bases remaining between them. The CDR3 coding sequence is TGTGCCAGCAGCCAAGATATCCGGGGGGGTTCCTCTGGAAACACCATATATTTT. This gives the protein CASSQDIRGGSSGNTIYF.

Regarding this clone: At one end, the junction sequence differs from germline, possibly due to a read error. V and J are TRBV7-9 and TRBJ2-1; 9 nucleotides align to TRBD2. Germline lookup yields CDR1 SEHNR and CDR2 FQNEAQ (reference sequence). The CDR3 sequence is 14 residues long. CDR3 residues: CASSVAGAADEQFF. CDR3 bases: TGTGCCAGCAGCGTAGCGGGGGCCGCCGATGAGCAGTTCTTC.

The rearrangement uses TRBV11-2 and TRBJ2-1; a possible D gene is TRBD2 (6 bases). The CDR3 totals 16 residues. The V gene lost 1 base and the J gene lost 3 bases, with 13 bases spanning the gap. Germline CDR1 and CDR2: SGHAT and FQNNGV. The CDR3 DNA sequence: TGTGCCAGCAGCTTAGCCCCCGGACTAAACTACAATGAGCAGTTCTTC. Its translation is CASSLAPGLNYNEQFF.

V is TRBV30 and J is TRBJ2-7; weak D call: TRBD1 (6 bases). Germline V CDR1 and CDR2: GTSNPN, SVGIG (reference sequence). This CDR3 region has 14 residues. The V gene lost 5 bases and the J gene lost 0 bases, with 14 bases spanning the gap. CDR3 region: CAWGDKLLSYEQYF. For the CDR3, the DNA is TGTGCCTGGGGGGACAAATTACTCTCCTACGAGCAGTACTTC. The full variable domain, in which reference TRBV30 and TRBJ2-7 provide the parts outside the CDR3, is SQTIHQWPATLVQPVGSPLSLECTVEGTSNPNLYWYRQAAGRGLQLLFYSVGIGQISSEVPQNLSASRPQDRQFILSSKKLLLSDSGFYLCAWGDKLLSYEQYFGPGTRLTVT.

The V call is TRBV10-3, the J call TRBJ2-3; 11 nucleotides line up with TRBD2. The germline gives CDR1 ENHRY, CDR2 SYGVKD. CDR3 length: 19 residues. J gave up 2 bases and V 3 bases, and 13 bases lay outside the gene matches. In nucleotides, the CDR3 is TGTGCCATCAGTGAAGTAGGAACTAGCGGGGGCGCCGACACAGATACGCAGTATTTT. Translating it yields CAISEVGTSGGADTDTQYF.

This chain links TRBV18 with TRBJ2-1; 10 positions match TRBD1. The germline CDR1 and CDR2 sequences are KGHSH and LQKENI. The CDR3 runs 14 residues. The V and J ends lost 5 bases and 8 bases, in that order; junction bases with no gene match: 6. CDR3 sequence reads: CASSVGQGVYEQFF. In DNA, the CDR3 is TGTGCCAGCTCAGTAGGACAGGGGGTGTATGAGCAGTTCTTC.

V is TRBV9 and J is TRBJ1-6; 8 bases agree with TRBD1. CDR1 is SGDLS and CDR2 is YYNGEE in the germline V gene. The CDR3 has 14 amino acids. The trim removed 2 bases at V and 10 bases at J, leaving 5 bases unmatched. The DNA of the CDR3 is TGTGCCAGCAGCGTCGGACAGGGAGACTCACCCCTCCACTTT. The encoded protein is CASSVGQGDSPLHF.

The chain has TRBV15 and TRBJ2-3; 8 bases fit TRBD2. CDR1 is LNHNV and CDR2 is YYDKDF in the germline V gene (reference sequence). The junction had 5 bases not matched to a gene; V was cut back by 1 base and J by 2 bases. This CDR3 has 16 residues. CDR3 loop: CATSRAAGGYTDTQYF. The CDR3 bases are TGTGCCACCAGCAGAGCTGCGGGGGGATACACAGATACGCAGTATTTT.

CDR3 nucleotide sequence: TGTGCCAGCAGCCCGGACTACGGATTGTGGGAGACCCAGTACTTC. Translation: CASSPDYGLWETQYF. J is TRBJ2-5 and V is TRBV9, with D possibly matching TRBD2 (6 bases). The germline CDR1 and CDR2 sequences are SGDLS and YYNGEE. CDR3 length equals 15 residues. The germline V and J ends were trimmed by 4 bases and 5 bases, with 18 bases remaining between them.

This sequence joins TRBV2 and TRBJ2-2; TRBD2 matches at 8 bases. V shed 7 bases, J shed 1 base, and the junction held 2 bases outside the gene matches. Germline V gene lookup returns CDR1 SNHLY and CDR2 FYNNEI. The CDR3 sequence is 14 residues long. This CDR3 is CASNRGGNTGELFF. DNA of the CDR3: TGTGCCAGCAATCGGGGGGGGAACACCGGGGAGCTGTTTTTT. The variable domain in full, with the rest retrieved from reference TRBV2 and TRBJ2-2, is EPEVTQTPSHQVTQMGQEVILRCVPISNHLYFYWYRQILGQKVEFLVSFYNNEISEKSEIFDDQFSVERPDGSNFTLKIRSTKLEDSAMYFCASNRGGNTGELFFGEGSRLTVL.

Only a few counts were recorded for this clone. The chain links TRBV5-8 to TRBJ1-2; 7 nucleotides agree with TRBD1. CDR1 and CDR2 (germline): SGHTS, YDEGEE. The V and J ends lost 4 bases and 8 bases, in that order; junction bases with no gene match: 20. This CDR3 spans 17 amino acids. The CDR3 bases are TGTGCCAGCAGCCCTCCCCCGAGGGGGCGCTTAACAGGGGGCTACACCTTC. Its protein is CASSPPPRGRLTGGYTF.

The rearrangement links TRBV11-2 to TRBJ1-2, with D perhaps matching TRBD1 (5 bases). V shed 5 bases and J shed 3 bases, with 16 bases lying between them. This CDR3 spans 15 amino acids. Per germline, CDR1 SGHAT and CDR2 FQNNGV. The CDR3 DNA follows: TGTGCCAGCAGCCCTGTGGGGGGACGGCACTATGGCTACACCTTC. As protein: CASSPVGGRHYGYTF.

CDR3 coding DNA: TGTGCCAGCAGCAGTGCTAGTGGCTACACCTTC. Its protein product is CASSSASGYTF. The chain combines TRBV28 with TRBJ1-2; no clear D. The CDR3 length is 11 residues. V shed 6 bases and J shed 7 bases, with 9 bases lying between them. Per the germline V gene, CDR1 is MDHEN and CDR2 is SYDVKM.

The CDR3 reads CASSFRQGAGTDTQYF. CDR3 sequence (DNA): TGTGCCAGCAGCTTCCGACAGGGGGCAGGCACAGATACGCAGTATTTT. The chain carries TRBV5-8 and TRBJ2-3, with 10 bases identical to TRBD1. Losses at the gene ends were 2 bases for V and 1 base for J; bases not matched to a gene: 4. CDR1 is SGHTS and CDR2 is YDEGEE in the germline V gene. The CDR3 contains 16 residues.